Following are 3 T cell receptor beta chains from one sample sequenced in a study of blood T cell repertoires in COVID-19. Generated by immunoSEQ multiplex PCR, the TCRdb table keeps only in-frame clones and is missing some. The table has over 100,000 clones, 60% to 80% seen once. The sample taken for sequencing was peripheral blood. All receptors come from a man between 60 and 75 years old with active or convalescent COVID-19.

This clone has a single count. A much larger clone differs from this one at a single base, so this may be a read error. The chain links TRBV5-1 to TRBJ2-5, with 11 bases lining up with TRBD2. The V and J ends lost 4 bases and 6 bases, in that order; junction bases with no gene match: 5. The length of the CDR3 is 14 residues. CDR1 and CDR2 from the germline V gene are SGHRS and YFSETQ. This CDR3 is CASSLAGGGKTQYF. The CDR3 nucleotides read TGCGCCAGCAGCCTAGCGGGAGGTGGGAAGACCCAGTACTTC. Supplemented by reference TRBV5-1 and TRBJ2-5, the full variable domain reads KAGVTQTPRYLIKTRGQQVTLSCSPISGHRSVSWYQQTPGQGLQFLFEYFSETQRNKGNFPGRFSGRQFSNSRSEMNVSTLELGDSALYLCASSLAGGGKTQYFGPGTRLLVL.

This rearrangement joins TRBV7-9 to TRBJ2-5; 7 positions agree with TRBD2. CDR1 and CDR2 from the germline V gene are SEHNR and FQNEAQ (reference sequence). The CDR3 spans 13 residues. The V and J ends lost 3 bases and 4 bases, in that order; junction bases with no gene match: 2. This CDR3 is CASSLAGAETQYF. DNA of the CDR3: TGTGCCAGCAGCTTGGCGGGAGCAGAGACCCAGTACTTC.

Here the CDR3 DNA reads TGTGCCAGCAGCGGGACTAGCGGGCATAACACCGGGGAGCTGTTTTTT. It translates to CASSGTSGHNTGELFF. The chain is built from TRBV9 and TRBJ2-2, with 11 bases that match TRBD2. The germline CDR1 and CDR2 sequences are SGDLS and YYNGEE. J gave up 2 bases and V 3 bases, and 3 bases lay outside the gene matches. This CDR3 has 16 residues. Drawing the rest from reference TRBV9 and TRBJ2-2, the complete variable domain is DSGVTQTPKHLITATGQRVTLRCSPRSGDLSVYWYQQSLDQGLQFLIQYYNGEERAKGNILERFSAQQFPDLHSELNLSSLELGDSALYFCASSGTSGHNTGELFFGEGSRLTVL.